This is a list of T cell receptor beta chains from one sample in a study of T cell repertoires and Cas9 in healthy adults. Generated by immunoSEQ multiplex PCR, the TCRdb table keeps only in-frame clones and is missing some. The sample has about 14,000 clones, about 91% seen once. The material sequenced was Tregs (CD4+, CD25+, CD127-, CD137-, CD154-) from PBMCs; culture status not recorded. The receptors derive from a human donor in good health. Both conserved end residues are part of each CDR3. A D gene is named only where the DNA matches it firmly. The size field is filled for only some rows; it gives once, few, many or a size class.

clone size: NA
V gene: TRBV27
D gene: TRBD2
J gene: TRBJ2-1
CDR3 protein: CASSFRTSGRFVGSYNEQFF
CDR3 DNA: TGTGCCAGCAGTTTCCGGACTAGCGGGAGATTTGTTGGGTCCTACAATGAGCAGTTCTTC

clone size: NA
V gene: TRBV7-2
D gene: NA
J gene: TRBJ2-2
CDR3 protein: CASKQEPNTGELFF
CDR3 DNA: TGTGCCAGTAAACAGGAACCGAACACCGGGGAGCTGTTTTTT

clone size: NA
V gene: TRBV7-3
D gene: TRBD1
J gene: TRBJ1-5
CDR3 protein: CASSETGDQPQHF
CDR3 DNA: TGTGCCAGCAGCGAGACAGGGGATCAGCCCCAGCATTTT

clone size: NA
V gene: TRBV7-8
D gene: NA
J gene: TRBJ2-3
CDR3 protein: CASSRGMAGAKADTQYF
CDR3 DNA: TGTGCCAGCAGTCGGGGGATGGCGGGGGCCAAGGCAGATACGCAGTATTTT

clone size: NA
V gene: TRBV6-5
D gene: NA
J gene: TRBJ1-1
CDR3 protein: CASSYYTGTNTEAFF
CDR3 DNA: TGTGCCAGCAGTTACTATACGGGGACGAACACTGAAGCTTTCTTT

clone size: few
V gene: TRBV7-2
D gene: TRBD2
J gene: TRBJ2-5
CDR3 protein: CASRSLAETQETQYF
CDR3 DNA: TGTGCCAGCAGGTCCCTAGCGGAGACCCAAGAGACCCAGTACTTC

clone size: NA
V gene: TRBV5-6
D gene: NA
J gene: TRBJ2-3
CDR3 protein: CASSLFSPDTQYF
CDR3 DNA: TGTGCCAGCAGCTTGTTTTCGCCAGATACGCAGTATTTT

clone size: NA
V gene: TRBV11-3
D gene: TRBD1
J gene: TRBJ2-5
CDR3 protein: CASSSLERTGQETQYF
CDR3 DNA: TGTGCCAGCAGCTCCCTCGAAAGGACAGGGCAAGAGACCCAGTACTTC

clone size: NA
V gene: TRBV27
D gene: TRBD1
J gene: TRBJ2-3
CDR3 protein: CASMDRAVGTQYF
CDR3 DNA: TGTGCCAGCATGGACAGGGCCGTGGGGACGCAGTATTTT

clone size: NA
V gene: TRBV6-5
D gene: NA
J gene: TRBJ1-1
CDR3 protein: CASSYRGNTEAFF
CDR3 DNA: TGTGCCAGCAGTTACAGGGGGAACACTGAAGCTTTCTTT

clone size: NA
V gene: TRBV5-6
D gene: TRBD2
J gene: TRBJ2-5
CDR3 protein: CASSSTTRSREDWETQYF
CDR3 DNA: TGTGCCAGCAGCTCTACGACGAGGTCGCGGGAGGATTGGGAGACCCAGTACTTC

clone size: NA
V gene: TRBV29-1
D gene: NA
J gene: TRBJ2-6
CDR3 protein: CSVDNGANVLTF
CDR3 DNA: TGCAGCGTTGATAACGGGGCCAACGTCCTGACTTTC

clone size: NA
V gene: TRBV12-5
D gene: NA
J gene: TRBJ2-2
CDR3 protein: CATKRGPNTGELFF
CDR3 DNA: TGTGCTACTAAAAGAGGGCCGAACACCGGGGAGCTGTTTTTT

clone size: NA
V gene: TRBV9
D gene: TRBD1
J gene: TRBJ1-5
CDR3 protein: CASSRTGGMAQPQHF
CDR3 DNA: TGTGCCAGCAGTAGAACAGGGGGAATGGCTCAGCCCCAGCATTTT

clone size: NA
V gene: TRBV12-5
D gene: NA
J gene: TRBJ2-3
CDR3 protein: CASGLVLIGGAGQTDTQYF
CDR3 DNA: TGTGCTAGTGGTTTGGTACTAATTGGGGGGGCCGGACAAACAGATACGCAGTATTTT

clone size: NA
V gene: TRBV18
D gene: NA
J gene: TRBJ2-5
CDR3 protein: CASSQGGQETQYF
CDR3 DNA: TGTGCCAGCTCGCAAGGGGGCCAAGAGACCCAGTACTTC

clone size: NA
V gene: TRBV18
D gene: NA
J gene: TRBJ1-4
CDR3 protein: CASSPYRAEEKLFF
CDR3 DNA: TGTGCCAGCTCACCTTACAGGGCTGAAGAAAAACTGTTTTTT

clone size: NA
V gene: TRBV5-1
D gene: NA
J gene: TRBJ1-3
CDR3 protein: CASSYGAGAGNTIYF
CDR3 DNA: TGCGCCAGCAGCTATGGTGCCGGAGCTGGAAACACCATATATTTT

clone size: NA
V gene: TRBV7-3
D gene: NA
J gene: TRBJ2-5
CDR3 protein: CASSSDPQETQYF
CDR3 DNA: TGTGCCAGCAGCTCCGACCCCCAAGAGACCCAGTACTTC

clone size: once
V gene: TRBV19
D gene: TRBD2
J gene: TRBJ2-3
CDR3 protein: CASSILLGGTDTQYF
CDR3 DNA: TGTGCCAGTAGTATTTTACTGGGGGGGACAGATACGCAGTATTTT

clone size: NA
V gene: TRBV28
D gene: NA
J gene: TRBJ2-2
CDR3 protein: CASSYGGGELFF
CDR3 DNA: TGTGCCAGCAGTTACGGGGGCGGGGAGCTGTTTTTT

clone size: NA
V gene: TRBV9
D gene: NA
J gene: TRBJ2-3
CDR3 protein: CASSRLRADTQYF
CDR3 DNA: TGTGCCAGCAGCCGCCTCCGGGCCGATACGCAGTATTTT

clone size: NA
V gene: TRBV5-1
D gene: NA
J gene: TRBJ2-3
CDR3 protein: CASSFRGLDNTQYF
CDR3 DNA: TGCGCCAGCAGCTTTCGGGGGCTTGATAATACGCAGTATTTT

clone size: NA
V gene: TRBV7-3
D gene: TRBD2
J gene: TRBJ2-1
CDR3 protein: CASSLLGAGGMNEQFF
CDR3 DNA: TGTGCCAGCAGCCTCCTAGGGGCGGGGGGAATGAATGAGCAGTTCTTC

clone size: NA
V gene: TRBV7-2
D gene: TRBD1
J gene: TRBJ1-2
CDR3 protein: CASSIDRGRLTYSGYTF
CDR3 DNA: TGTGCCAGCAGCATAGACAGGGGGCGACTTACCTACTCCGGCTACACCTTC

clone size: NA
V gene: TRBV9
D gene: NA
J gene: TRBJ1-4
CDR3 protein: CASSVGGRPEKLFF
CDR3 DNA: TGTGCCAGCAGCGTGGGGGGCCGCCCCGAAAAACTGTTTTTT

clone size: NA
V gene: TRBV28
D gene: TRBD2
J gene: TRBJ2-3
CDR3 protein: CASGKSGASTDTQYF
CDR3 DNA: TGTGCCAGCGGAAAAAGCGGGGCTAGCACAGATACGCAGTATTTT

clone size: NA
V gene: TRBV19
D gene: NA
J gene: TRBJ2-1
CDR3 protein: CASKQGVPYNEQFF
CDR3 DNA: TGTGCCAGCAAACAAGGGGTGCCTTACAATGAGCAGTTCTTC

clone size: few
V gene: TRBV5-6
D gene: NA
J gene: TRBJ1-3
CDR3 protein: CASSLEGASGNTIYF
CDR3 DNA: TGTGCCAGCAGCTTGGAGGGCGCGTCTGGAAACACCATATATTTT

clone size: NA
V gene: TRBV30
D gene: NA
J gene: TRBJ1-2
CDR3 protein: CAWIPGPGPHGYTF
CDR3 DNA: TGTGCCTGGATTCCCGGTCCAGGGCCCCATGGCTACACCTTC

clone size: NA
V gene: TRBV29-1
D gene: NA
J gene: TRBJ1-4
CDR3 protein: CSGSLATNEKLFF
CDR3 DNA: TGCAGCGGATCTCTCGCAACTAATGAAAAACTGTTTTTT

clone size: NA
V gene: TRBV7-8
D gene: NA
J gene: TRBJ2-2
CDR3 protein: CASSLAVVNTGELFF
CDR3 DNA: TGTGCCAGCAGCTTAGCGGTAGTGAACACCGGGGAGCTGTTTTTT

clone size: NA
V gene: TRBV5-4
D gene: TRBD1
J gene: TRBJ1-4
CDR3 protein: CASSGGTGTSTNEKLFF
CDR3 DNA: TGTGCCAGCAGCGGAGGGACAGGCACTTCAACTAATGAAAAACTGTTTTTT

clone size: NA
V gene: TRBV5-1
D gene: NA
J gene: TRBJ2-3
CDR3 protein: CASSTGDTDTQYF
CDR3 DNA: TGCGCCAGCAGTACGGGGGACACAGATACGCAGTATTTT

clone size: NA
V gene: TRBV27
D gene: NA
J gene: TRBJ2-3
CDR3 protein: CASRQTTDTQYF
CDR3 DNA: TGTGCCAGCAGACAAACCACAGATACGCAGTATTTT

clone size: once
V gene: TRBV5-1
D gene: NA
J gene: TRBJ1-4
CDR3 protein: CASRTSGRTNEKLFF
CDR3 DNA: TGCGCCAGCCGAACGTCGGGCAGGACTAATGAAAAACTGTTTTTT